This T cell receptor (beta chain) was captured in a study of patients and donors after allogeneic stem cell transplantation. A single record per CDR3 protein comes from TCRdb applying MiXCR to the RT-PCR reads. The sample shows 160,000 or so distinct CDR3 sequences, roughly 22% of them seen only once. There are a few counts of this clonotype. This CDR3 has 15 residues. Trimming stripped 0 bases from V and 4 bases from J, with 12 bases between. CDR1 is LNHNV and CDR2 is YYDKDF in the germline V gene (reference sequence). The origin of this receptor is a human donor who was either an allogeneic HSCT recipient or a stem cell or donor lymphocyte infusion donor (not recorded which). It is not recorded whose cells these are; they may come from a transplant donor. The chain is built from TRBV15 and TRBJ1-2; D gene ambiguous. The sequenced sample consisted of blood, either unsorted or a sorted T cell fraction (not recorded which). CDR3: CATSRDEGLGYGYTF. In DNA form, the CDR3 reads TGTGCCACCAGCAGAGATGAGGGCTTAGGCTATGGCTACACCTTC.